The source of this TCR beta chain is a study of cytomegalovirus exposure and HLA in healthy donors. On the study more broadly: From about 170 million T cells, an earlier analysis saw around 120 million unique TCR beta sequences. Findings and caveats of the study: The study put 150 to 200 TCR beta chains on its list as cytomegalovirus-associated. HLA alleles were associated with 16,951 TCR beta sequences in a later analysis at 0.05 false discovery rate. Among immune exposure information, only CMV serostatus was available.

Looked up from germline, CDR1 is SGHTA and CDR2 is FQGNSA. The CDR3 has 17 amino acids. Losses at the gene ends were 0 bases for V and 4 bases for J; bases not matched to a gene: 6. Researchers ran the PCR with 60 Vbeta and 13 Jbeta primers. Using immunoSEQ multiplex PCR, the repertoire was profiled, and TCRdb retains in-frame clones only, with some absent. This table has 100,000 to 150,000 clones, around 75% appearing once. In the case of this clone: Its antigen is unidentified.

This clonotype originated in a woman aged 50 to 60 in good health and CMV-seronegative. This chain connects TRBV7-2 to TRBJ2-7, with 13 bases lining up with TRBD2. The sequenced material came from PBMCs. This CDR3 reads CASSLAGLAGSLYEQYF. CDR3 nucleotides: TGTGCCAGCAGCTTAGCGGGACTAGCGGGATCACTATACGAGCAGTACTTC.